This TCR beta chain emerged from a study of cytomegalovirus exposure and HLA in healthy donors. Per germline, CDR1 SNHLY and CDR2 FYNNEI. The CDR3 has 15 residues. The V gene end was trimmed by 7 bases and the J gene end by 0 bases; junction bases not matched to a gene: 5. Study outcomes and limitations: A later analysis found most CMV-associated TCR beta chains apparently HLA-restricted.

Researchers ran the PCR with 60 Vbeta and 13 Jbeta primers. Sequencing used immunoSEQ multiplex PCR; TCRdb keeps in-frame clones, though not all of them. The sample records over 150,000 clones, more than 80% being singletons. Details on this clone: As yet, its antigen is unknown.

The rearrangement links TRBV2 to TRBJ1-2; 10 positions agree with TRBD1. Sequenced input: PBMCs. The TCR comes from a woman under 30 in good health and CMV-seronegative. In DNA, the CDR3 is TGTGCCAGCATCTCGGACAGGGGGGCTAACTATGGCTACACCTTC. It specifies CASISDRGANYGYTF.